This TCR beta chain was retrieved from a study of blood T cell repertoires in COVID-19. At the level of the study: Spain, Italy and the United States supplied samples that represented acute and convalescent COVID-19. T cells, B-cell-depleted T cells, or PBMCs supplied cDNA or gDNA.

The V and J ends lost 6 bases and 5 bases respectively, with 7 bases between them. The CDR3 spans 11 residues. Germline lookup yields CDR1 SGHAT and CDR2 FQNNGV. Per the original data handling: Amplification of reference gene primers was used by the study to estimate nucleated cell counts. The method was immunoSEQ multiplex PCR; TCRdb's version includes in-frame clones alone and lacks a portion of them. V and J calls and clone size follow that table, whereas D and trimming were derived from the DNA. The sample carries around 310,000 clones, about 90% recorded once. This clone has a single count. This chain uses TRBV11-2 with TRBJ2-5, with D unresolved. The sample consisted of PBMCs or T cells enriched from blood (not recorded which). This clonotype was sampled from a woman in her 30s who had recovered from COVID-19. CDR3: CASRREETQYF. The CDR3 bases are TGTGCCAGCAGGCGTGAGGAGACCCAGTACTTC. Variable domain in full (rest from reference TRBV11-2 and TRBJ2-5): EAGVAQSPRYKIIEKRQSVAFWCNPISGHATLYWYQQILGQGPKLLIQFQNNGVVDDSQLPKDRFSAERLKGVDSTLKIQPAKLEDSAVYLCASRREETQYFGPGTRLLVL.